The following is a T cell receptor (beta chain) sequence with its context. There is no known antigen for this receptor. Qualities for individual bases were not recorded, and no much larger clone is one base off. The sample holds other DNA sequences that translate to the same CDR3. This entry comes from a study of T cell responses to AZD1222 COVID-19 vaccine (dated by TCRdb to about 2021). With respect to the entire study: AZD1222 recipients with second doses at about 4 weeks or about 12 weeks were pooled, because spike-specific TCR depth and breadth did not differ between schedules. Trial participants were enrolled by age into 18-55, 56-69 and 70-plus year subgroups, with about 150, 28 and 57 TCR-sequenced participants respectively. TCR sequencing was performed for 230 to 250 trial participants, of whom 200 to 220 were given two doses of AZD1222 and approximately 25 were given two doses of MenACWY control vaccine. Paper-wide results and their limitations: The 56-69-year group was small, and its depth increase did not reach significance, likely because of low power. Reportedly, close to half of the unique spike-specific TCRs recognized epitopes lying outside the regions that are mutated in the B.1.351 and B.1.1.7 variants. Conclusions about previously exposed vaccinees were limited because only a handful of AZD1222 recipients were SARS-CoV-2 seropositive at baseline. CD4 TCRs associated with the vaccine covered the entire spike protein, and the dominant responses were in regions 160-218 and 743-854. No day 14 peak-response samples were available, so repertoires were characterized only after the peak T cell response. Most participants were white British and females outnumbered males, and the authors suggested that clonal diversity may have been underestimated. After two AZD1222 doses, spike-specific TCR breadth and depth were significantly higher than at day 0 and than in MenACWY recipients.

Taken with the paper, the label for time point translates to: baseline before first vaccination. The vaccinee samples were drawn from two UK trials, COV001 and COV002, one of which was a single-blind randomized controlled phase 2/3 trial testing AZD1222 (ChAdOx1 nCoV-19) in healthy adults. Trial participant PBMC samples were collected at day 0 and day 28 after the second dose for TCRbeta chain sequencing. The CDR3 regions of human TCRbeta chains were subjected to immunosequencing. From the authors' description of their analysis: TCRs in the repertoires were compared against a reference library of SARS-CoV-2-specific TCRs that had been generated with the MIRA antigen-specificity platform. Breadth meant the fraction of unique TCRs that were SARS-CoV-2-associated, whereas depth meant the fraction of total T cells that were SARS-CoV-2-associated. Using the MIRA data, every spike-specific TCR was mapped to the spike region that the TCR reacted to and assigned to either a CD4 or a CD8 class. Log10-transformed breadth and depth values were compared by one-way ANOVA with Sidak's multiple comparisons tests. Sourced from immuneACCESS, this table was stored by TCRdb with only in-frame sequences that have V and J called. A share of the clones is absent; for the studies checked, an unresolved V gene accounts for under half, and the remainder has no known explanation. V and J calls and clone size are those listed in that table; D and trimming were worked out from the DNA. In all, the sample holds some 130,000 clones, and around 90% of those were seen once. Approximately 5.7% of the sample comes from the top ten.

The germline V gene specifies ENHRY as CDR1 and SYGVKD as CDR2. Inclusive of the bounding cysteine and phenylalanine, the CDR3 is 15 residues long. Kept here is only the CDR3 DNA, which spans 45 bases and is read in frame from base 1. V loses 0 bases, J loses 0 bases, and the germline ends lie 6 bases apart. The chain is made from TRBV10-3 and TRBJ1-3, with the D gene call left open. The specimen comprised peripheral blood, sampled on day 0 of AZD1222 vaccination. The TCR sequence derives from an adult in good health. For the CDR3, the sequence is CAISESGSSGNTIYF. The DNA sequence reads TGTGCCATCAGTGAGTCGGGTTCCTCTGGAAACACCATATATTTT.